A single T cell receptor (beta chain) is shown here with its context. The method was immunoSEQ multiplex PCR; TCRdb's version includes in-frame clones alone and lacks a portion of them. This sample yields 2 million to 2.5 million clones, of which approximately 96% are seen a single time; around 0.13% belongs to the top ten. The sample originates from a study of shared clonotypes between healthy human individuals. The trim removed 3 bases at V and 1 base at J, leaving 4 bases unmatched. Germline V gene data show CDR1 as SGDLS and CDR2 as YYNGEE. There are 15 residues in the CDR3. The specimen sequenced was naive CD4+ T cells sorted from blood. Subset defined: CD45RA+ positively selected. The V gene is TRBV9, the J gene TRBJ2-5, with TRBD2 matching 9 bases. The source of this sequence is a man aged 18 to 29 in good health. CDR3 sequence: CASSALAGSQETQYF. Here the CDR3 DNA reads TGTGCCAGCAGCGCGCTAGCGGGGTCCCAAGAGACCCAGTACTTC.